The rows below give T cell receptor beta chains drawn from one sample of a study of CD8+ T cells in alopecia areata. TCRdb's copy holds only in-frame clones and misses some; the assay was immunoSEQ multiplex PCR. The table records hundreds of thousands of clones, 55% to 70% of them present only once. The material sequenced was CD4+ T cells sorted from blood, taken at week 24, from a patient treated with tofacitinib. These receptors originate from a human donor with alopecia areata. CDR3s include the opening cysteine and the closing phenylalanine or tryptophan. D genes are given only for firm matches. Clone size is given for some rows only: seen once, a few or many times, or a class if the clone is expanded.

NA,TRBJ1-2,TRBV28,NA,CASHAGTDRRDTF,TGTGCCAGCCACGCAGGAACAGATCGCCGCGACACCTTC
NA,TRBJ1-4,TRBV7-2,NA,CASSLALQTPNEKLFF,TGTGCCAGCAGCTTAGCACTACAGACTCCTAATGAAAAACTGTTTTTT
TRBD1,TRBJ1-2,TRBV9,NA,CASTGTGLHYGYTF,TGTGCCAGCACAGGGACAGGGCTTCACTATGGCTACACCTTC
TRBD1,TRBJ1-2,TRBV6-1,once,CASSEGQGRDYGYTF,TGTGCCAGCAGTGAAGGACAGGGGAGGGACTATGGCTACACCTTC
NA,TRBJ1-4,TRBV29-1,NA,CSVEVQDEKLFF,TGCAGCGTTGAGGTCCAGGATGAAAAACTGTTTTTT
NA,TRBJ2-2,TRBV7-8,once,CASSLLRGGQNTGELFF,TGTGCCAGCAGCTTACTGCGCGGCGGACAGAACACCGGGGAGCTGTTTTTT
NA,TRBJ2-4,TRBV6-5,NA,CASSRTVAKNIQYF,TGTGCCAGCAGTCGGACTGTAGCCAAAAACATTCAGTACTTC
TRBD1,TRBJ2-2,TRBV7-9,NA,CASSFYRGNTGELFF,TGTGCCAGCAGCTTCTACAGGGGGAACACCGGGGAGCTGTTTTTT
NA,TRBJ1-1,TRBV29-1,NA,CSVGGIMNTEAFF,TGCAGCGTTGGGGGTATCATGAACACTGAAGCTTTCTTT
NA,TRBJ2-6,TRBV7-9,NA,CASSLAMSSGANVLTF,TGTGCCAGCAGCTTAGCGATGAGCTCTGGGGCCAACGTCCTGACTTTC
TRBD1,TRBJ2-7,TRBV10-3,many,CASVPGQGAYEQYF,TGTGCCAGCGTCCCGGGACAGGGGGCCTACGAGCAGTACTTC
NA,TRBJ2-7,TRBV15,NA,CATSRRTVYEQYF,TGTGCCACCAGCAGACGGACAGTCTACGAGCAGTACTTC
TRBD2,TRBJ2-7,TRBV30,NA,CAWSDEGLAEQYF,TGTGCCTGGAGTGACGAGGGACTAGCGGAGCAGTACTTC
NA,TRBJ2-5,TRBV29-1,NA,CSVGHQLGETQYF,TGCAGCGTTGGTCATCAACTGGGAGAGACCCAGTACTTC
NA,TRBJ2-3,TRBV7-9,NA,CASSLVGWTDTQYF,TGTGCCAGCAGCTTAGTGGGTTGGACAGATACGCAGTATTTT
NA,TRBJ1-2,TRBV4-1,once,CASSFPAGENNYGYTF,TGCGCCAGCAGCTTCCCTGCCGGGGAAAACAACTATGGCTACACCTTC
NA,TRBJ2-5,TRBV28,NA,CASSNQETQYF,TGTGCCAGCAGTAATCAAGAGACCCAGTACTTC
TRBD1,TRBJ1-2,TRBV29-1,once,CSVENRDRVHGYTF,TGCAGCGTAGAGAACCGGGACAGGGTACATGGCTACACCTTC
NA,TRBJ2-2,TRBV2,few,CASSVSQGDTGELFF,TGTGCCAGCAGTGTCTCACAGGGAGACACCGGGGAGCTGTTTTTT
NA,TRBJ1-2,TRBV9,NA,CASSPYRADYGYTF,TGTGCCAGCAGCCCTTACAGGGCGGACTATGGCTACACCTTC
TRBD1,TRBJ1-4,TRBV29-1,few,CSGATPQGGNEKLFF,TGCAGCGGTGCGACGCCACAGGGGGGTAATGAAAAACTGTTTTTT
TRBD2,TRBJ2-7,TRBV25-1,NA,CASSERADPGLDEQYF,TGTGCCAGCAGTGAACGGGCTGACCCGGGACTAGACGAGCAGTACTTC
NA,TRBJ2-1,TRBV5-5,NA,CASSFASSYNEQFF,TGTGCCAGCAGCTTCGCGAGCTCCTACAATGAGCAGTTCTTC
NA,TRBJ1-2,TRBV27,NA,CASSSPTGTGYTF,TGTGCCAGCAGTTCCCCAACAGGGACTGGCTACACCTTC
NA,TRBJ1-1,TRBV29-1,NA,CSVEDPGTEAFF,TGCAGCGTTGAAGACCCGGGCACTGAAGCTTTCTTT
NA,TRBJ1-2,TRBV7-9,NA,CASSAEYARYGYTF,TGTGCCAGCAGCGCTGAGTATGCCCGGTATGGCTACACCTTC
NA,TRBJ2-5,TRBV5-6,NA,CASSLWGRGSVETQYF,TGTGCCAGCAGCTTGTGGGGTCGGGGATCGGTAGAGACCCAGTACTTC
NA,TRBJ2-5,TRBV5-1,NA,CASSERGEETQYF,TGCGCCAGCAGCGAGCGAGGCGAAGAGACCCAGTACTTC
TRBD2,TRBJ2-1,TRBV5-6,NA,CASSLEPTSGPYNEQFF,TGTGCCAGCAGCCTTGAACCGACTAGCGGGCCCTACAATGAGCAGTTCTTC
TRBD1,TRBJ2-5,TRBV5-1,NA,CASSPTGDQETQYF,TGCGCCAGCAGCCCCACAGGGGACCAAGAGACCCAGTACTTC
NA,TRBJ1-5,TRBV30,NA,CAWSVAGSNQPQHF,TGTGCCTGGAGTGTAGCGGGTAGCAATCAGCCCCAGCATTTT
TRBD1,TRBJ2-7,TRBV27,NA,CASSLGATGNYEQYF,TGTGCCAGCAGTTTAGGGGCGACAGGGAACTACGAGCAGTACTTC
NA,TRBJ2-7,TRBV7-2,few,CASTLDSYEQYF,TGTGCCAGCACCTTAGATTCCTACGAGCAGTACTTC
TRBD1,TRBJ2-1,TRBV5-1,NA,CASSLGDRVNNEQFF,TGCGCCAGCAGCTTGGGGGACAGGGTGAACAATGAGCAGTTCTTC
NA,TRBJ1-2,TRBV7-9,NA,CASSLAGRANYGYTF,TGTGCCAGCAGCTTAGCGGGCAGAGCTAACTATGGCTACACCTTC
NA,TRBJ1-1,TRBV29-1,few,CSVRRTRMNTEAFF,TGCAGCGTCCGACGGACTCGTATGAACACTGAAGCTTTCTTT
NA,TRBJ2-3,TRBV4-2,NA,CASSHLDADTQYF,TGTGCCAGCAGCCACCTCGACGCGGATACGCAGTATTTT
NA,TRBJ1-2,TRBV11-1,NA,CASSSDGYGYTF,TGTGCCAGCAGCTCGGACGGATATGGCTACACCTTC
TRBD1,TRBJ1-5,TRBV28,few,CASSSSSGTGTNQPQHF,TGTGCCAGCAGTTCCTCCTCCGGGACAGGGACGAATCAGCCCCAGCATTTT
TRBD1,TRBJ1-2,TRBV5-1,NA,CASSLEHRGHGYTF,TGCGCCAGCAGCTTGGAGCACAGGGGGCACGGCTACACCTTC
NA,TRBJ2-7,TRBV28,NA,CASSSPGAGAWGSYEQYF,TGTGCCAGCAGTTCACCGGGGGCAGGAGCCTGGGGCTCCTACGAGCAGTACTTC
NA,TRBJ1-5,TRBV28,few,CASSSPTGNQPQHF,TGTGCCAGCAGTTCTCCAACGGGCAATCAGCCCCAGCATTTT